The 22 T cell receptor beta chains below were found in one sample sequenced in a study of T cells in Graves' hyperthyroidism and ophthalmopathy. What was amplified from RNA transcripts were TCR beta CDR3 regions. First-round RT-PCR with HTBI primers amplified the TCR CDR3 region. In TCRdb, the multiplex PCR reads were re-called with MiXCR into one record per CDR3 protein. The table lists roughly 420,000 distinct CDR3 sequences, roughly 13% of them singletons. Sequencing was done on a sample of blood. Every receptor here comes from a woman aged 18 to 35 with Graves' hyperthyroidism.

The chain joins TRBV20-1 to TRBJ2-3; 9 bases are shared with TRBD2. The CDR3 has 14 residues. The germline gives CDR1 DFQATT, CDR2 SNEGSKA (reference sequence). After removal of 5 bases from V and 2 bases from J, the junction contained 5 bases not matched to a gene. The CDR3 sequence: CSAGIAGATDTQYF. CDR3 sequence (DNA): TGCAGTGCTGGAATAGCGGGAGCCACAGATACGCAGTATTTT.

This clonotype was found many times. The rearrangement uses TRBV28 and TRBJ2-3, with D perhaps TRBD1 or TRBD2 (7 bases each). In germline, CDR1 is MDHEN, CDR2 SYDVKM. Trimming took 5 bases from V and 6 from J, leaving 18 bases between them. The length of the CDR3 is 15 residues. The DNA for the CDR3 is TGTGCCAGCAGTCAAGCGGGACAGACTGGGGATACGCAGTATTTT. Translating it yields CASSQAGQTGDTQYF.

This clonotype showed up many times. The chain combines TRBV18 with TRBJ2-5; 7 positions match TRBD1. V trimming: 3 bases; J trimming: 4 bases; junction bases outside the gene matches: 5. Germline CDR1 reads KGHSH; CDR2 reads LQKENI. The CDR3 is 14 residues long. CDR3 amino acids: CASSPKGQRETQYF. The CDR3 bases are TGTGCCAGCTCACCTAAGGGACAGAGAGAGACCCAGTACTTC.

A remark on this clonotype: A much more abundant neighbour one base away suggests this may be a read error. This sequence joins TRBV28 and TRBJ2-2, with 8 nucleotides matching TRBD2. The ends lost 6 bases at V and 3 bases at J; junction bases unmatched: 12. CDR1 MDHEN and CDR2 SYDVKM come from the germline V gene. The length of the CDR3 is 17 residues. CDR3 region: CASSPYWREDHTGELFF. CDR3 sequence (DNA): TGTGCCAGCAGCCCTTATTGGCGGGAGGACCACACCGGGGAGCTGTTTTTT.

Notes on this clonotype: A read error may be the cause here, since a much bigger clone is one base away. The genes are TRBV3-1 and TRBJ2-3; D is uncertain. Germline values: CDR1 LGHDT, CDR2 YNNKEL (reference sequence). The V gene lost 3 bases and the J gene lost 5 bases, with 3 bases spanning the gap. This CDR3 has 11 amino acids. Written as DNA, the CDR3 is TGTGCCAGCAGCCAGGAAGATACGCAGTATTTT. This codes for CASSQEDTQYF.

This clonotype has at least ten counts. The chain employs TRBV7-9 and TRBJ2-5, with TRBD2 identical over 10 bases. Per the germline V gene, CDR1 is SEHNR and CDR2 is FQNEAQ (reference sequence). The CDR3 covers 17 residues. Unmatched junction bases numbered 7, after V lost 1 base and J lost 2 bases. The chain's CDR3 is CASSLGRSGRLQETQYF. CDR3 bases: TGTGCCAGCAGCTTAGGACGTAGCGGGAGGTTACAAGAGACCCAGTACTTC.

This clonotype appeared a few times. The chain recombines TRBV6-1 with TRBJ1-2; D gene unclear. Between the trimmed V and J ends, which lost 5 bases and 4 bases, there was a span of 14 bases. The germline gives CDR1 MNHNS, CDR2 SASEGT. This CDR3 spans 14 amino acids. CDR3 nucleotide sequence: TGTGCCAGCAGTCCGGCTACCCCTAGCTATGGCTACACCTTC. Its protein is CASSPATPSYGYTF.

At least ten counts were recorded for this clonotype. The rearrangement joins TRBV28 to TRBJ2-3; D is unresolved. V shed 7 bases and J shed 1 base, with 15 bases lying between them. Germline CDR1 reads MDHEN; CDR2 reads SYDVKM. The CDR3 extends over 15 amino acids. CDR3 sequence: CASNELGIGTDTQYF. The DNA for the CDR3 is TGTGCCAGCAACGAACTCGGTATTGGCACAGATACGCAGTATTTT.

This clonotype has a count of ten or more. The chain has TRBV6-2 or TRBV6-3 and TRBJ2-7; no clear D. Germline V gene data show CDR1 as MNHEY and CDR2 as SVGEGT. The CDR3 runs 13 residues. Trimming took off 0 bases at V and 3 bases at J, with 6 bases between the two ends. CDR3 nucleotides: TGTGCCAGCAGTTACTCGCTTCTCTACGAGCAGTACTTC. It is translated as CASSYSLLYEQYF.

V is TRBV7-6 and J is TRBJ2-1; the match to TRBD2 covers 8 bases. Germline loops: CDR1 SGHVS, CDR2 FNYEAQ. This CDR3 comprises 15 residues. Trimming took 5 bases from V and 9 from J; bases not matched to a gene: 12. CDR3 residues: CASSGGPLAVGEQFF. The CDR3 DNA is TGTGCCAGCAGCGGCGGCCCACTAGCGGTCGGTGAGCAGTTCTTC. Drawing the rest from reference TRBV7-6 and TRBJ2-1, the complete variable domain is GAGVSQSPRYKVTKRGQDVALRCDPISGHVSLYWYRQALGQGPEFLTYFNYEAQQDKSGLPNDRFSAERPEGSISTLTIQRTEQRDSAMYRCASSGGPLAVGEQFFGPGTRLTVL.

This clonotype occurred many times. The chain uses TRBV6-2 or TRBV6-3 and TRBJ2-1, with 9 bases identical to TRBD2. CDR3 length: 14 residues. Germline V CDR1 and CDR2: MNHEY, SVGEGT. The V gene end was trimmed by 6 bases and the J gene end by 7 bases; junction bases not matched to a gene: 7. The CDR3 here is CASRRLAVGNEQFF. The CDR3 DNA sequence: TGTGCCAGCAGGAGACTAGCGGTAGGGAATGAGCAGTTCTTC.

V gene TRBV30 combines with J gene TRBJ2-7, with 7 bases lining up with TRBD2. Germline V gives CDR1 GTSNPN, CDR2 SVGIG (reference sequence). The V and J ends lost 0 bases and 6 bases, in that order; junction bases with no gene match: 11. The CDR3 loop spans 15 amino acids. The chain's CDR3 is CAWSVLRLAAGEQYF. CDR3 in DNA: TGTGCCTGGAGTGTATTGAGGCTAGCGGCGGGCGAGCAGTACTTC.

This clonotype was detected many times. The chain combines TRBV30 with TRBJ1-5, with D maybe TRBD1 (5 bases). V shed 0 bases and J shed 4 bases, with 10 bases lying between them. Per the germline V gene, CDR1 is GTSNPN and CDR2 is SVGIG (reference sequence). The CDR3 runs to 14 residues. As DNA, the CDR3 is TGTGCCTGGAGTGTGGGGGAGGAAAATCAGCCCCAGCATTTT. Amino acid sequence: CAWSVGEENQPQHF.

This clonotype was detected many times. The genes are TRBV11-2 and TRBJ1-2, with D perhaps TRBD1 (5 bases). V was pared by 1 base and J by 8 bases, with 14 bases between. The CDR3 spans 14 residues. CDR1 and CDR2 (germline): SGHAT, FQNNGV. Written as DNA, the CDR3 is TGTGCCAGCAGCTTAGCCCCCGGGGACTCGGGCTACACCTTC. Encoded protein: CASSLAPGDSGYTF.

This clonotype was found a few times. The V gene is TRBV19, the J gene TRBJ2-1, with D perhaps matching TRBD1 (5 bases). CDR3 length: 15 residues. The V end was cut by 7 bases, the J end by 7 bases, with 20 bases between. CDR1 LNHDA and CDR2 SQIVND come from the germline V gene (reference sequence). The CDR3 reads CASIPWGSGQNEQFF. CDR3 nucleotides: TGTGCCAGTATCCCCTGGGGCAGTGGTCAGAATGAGCAGTTCTTC.

This clonotype was seen ten or more times. V gene TRBV5-5 combines with J gene TRBJ2-7; maybe TRBD1 (5 bases). V was cut by 2 bases and J by 0 bases, with 6 bases left in between. CDR1 and CDR2 (germline): SGHKS, YYEKEE (reference sequence). This CDR3 is 13 amino acids long. The CDR3 protein is CASSFDSSYEQYF. The DNA of the CDR3 is TGTGCCAGCAGCTTCGACAGCTCCTACGAGCAGTACTTC.

This clonotype has ten or more counts. V is TRBV6-1 and J is TRBJ2-2; TRBD1 agrees at 7 bases. Germline CDR1 reads MNHNS; CDR2 reads SASEGT. The CDR3 runs to 16 residues. With 2 bases clipped from V and 6 bases from J, the junction kept 9 bases outside the gene matches. The DNA of the CDR3 is TGTGCCAGCAGTGAATACCCAGGGGGTTTGGCCGGGGAGCTGTTTTTT. Translating gives CASSEYPGGLAGELFF.

This clonotype was seen only a few times. This chain joins TRBV20-1 and TRBJ2-4, with 7 bases aligning to TRBD1. This CDR3 has 19 residues. The ends lost 0 bases at V and 0 bases at J; junction bases unmatched: 14. CDR1 is DFQATT, CDR2 SNEGSKA, per germline (reference sequence). CDR3 nucleotides: TGCAGTGCTAGAGATGGGCCACAGGGGCACAAGGCAGCCAAAAACATTCAGTACTTC. It encodes CSARDGPQGHKAAKNIQYF.

This clonotype came up a few times. This could be a read error, since a much larger clone is one nucleotide away. V is TRBV3-1 and J is TRBJ1-1, with no clear D. The CDR3 sequence is 12 residues long. The germline V and J ends were trimmed by 0 bases and 8 bases, with 7 bases remaining between them. CDR1 is LGHDT, CDR2 YNNKEL, per germline (reference sequence). The CDR3 coding sequence is TGTGCCAGCAGCCAAGATTTAAGGGAAGCTTTCTTT. Encoded protein: CASSQDLREAFF.

This clonotype has ten or more counts. The chain combines TRBV11-2 with TRBJ2-5; 8 positions agree with TRBD1. The length of the CDR3 is 15 residues. Germline V gene lookup returns CDR1 SGHAT and CDR2 FQNNGV. V lost 3 bases to trimming and J lost 5 bases; unmatched junction nucleotides: 8. The CDR3 loop is CASSFGAGQGETQYF. DNA of the CDR3: TGTGCCAGCAGCTTCGGCGCTGGACAGGGTGAGACCCAGTACTTC.

This clonotype has just one count. The chain has TRBV6-1 and TRBJ2-2, with 13 bases that match TRBD2. The CDR3 runs to 14 residues. Trimming at V came to 6 bases and at J to 8 bases, leaving 3 bases not matched to a gene. Germline CDR1 MNHNS, CDR2 SASEGT. CDR3 region: CASRELAGGGELFF. CDR3 coding DNA: TGTGCCAGCAGGGAACTAGCGGGAGGGGGGGAGCTGTTTTTT.

This clonotype was detected a few times. The gene calls are TRBV4-2 and TRBJ1-1; D is uncertain. This CDR3 comprises 14 residues. Deletions cut 8 bases from V and 2 bases from J, with 15 bases between. The V gene's germline CDR1 is LGHNA and CDR2 YNFKEQ. CDR3 in amino acids: CASRRFEGNTEAFF. The CDR3 DNA reads TGTGCCAGCCGTCGGTTTGAGGGTAACACTGAAGCTTTCTTT.